Following are 26 T cell receptor beta chains from one sample sequenced in a study of shared clonotypes between healthy human individuals. Some clones are missing from TCRdb's copy, which holds only in-frame ones; the method was immunoSEQ multiplex PCR. The sample shows 2 million to 3 million clones, more than 85% of them seen only once. The sample comprised naive CD4+ T cells from PBMCs. As for subset: CD45RA+ positively selected. These receptors came from a man between 18 and 35 years old in good health. Some clones in this sample may be carry-over from other donors' samples.

The chain recombines TRBV7-9 with TRBJ1-6; D may be TRBD1 (5 bases). Germline V gene sequence: CDR1 SEHNR, CDR2 FQNEAQ (reference sequence). Deletions cut 5 bases from V and 10 bases from J, with 18 bases between. The CDR3 contains 15 residues. CDR3 in DNA: TGTGCCAGCAGCCCTGGGGACGCCCGGGGATCACCCCTCCACTTT. Translating gives CASSPGDARGSPLHF.

The chain couples TRBV11-2 to TRBJ2-2; D is unclear. The CDR3 runs to 16 residues. V was trimmed by 2 bases and J by 4 bases, leaving 14 bases between them. The V gene's germline CDR1 is SGHAT and CDR2 FQNNGV. For the CDR3, the DNA is TGTGCCAGCAGCTTAAGGCCAGACTCCTTCACCGGGGAGCTGTTTTTT. The encoded protein is CASSLRPDSFTGELFF.

The rearrangement uses TRBV11-2 and TRBJ1-2; D gene unclear. Trimming took off 4 bases at V and 7 bases at J, with 13 bases between the two ends. Germline assignment: CDR1 SGHAT and CDR2 FQNNGV. This CDR3 region has 13 residues. This chain's CDR3 is CASSSRLDGGYTF. In DNA form, the CDR3 reads TGTGCCAGCAGCTCTAGGTTGGACGGTGGCTACACCTTC.

The chain uses TRBV14 and TRBJ1-3; 7 bases are a match to TRBD1. V lost 4 bases to trimming and J lost 3 bases; unmatched junction nucleotides: 3. This CDR3 is 14 amino acids long. The germline V gene encodes CDR1 SGHDN and CDR2 FVKESK. In nucleotides, the CDR3 is TGTGCCAGCAGCCCCGACAGGGTTGGAAACACCATATATTTT. Translation: CASSPDRVGNTIYF.

The chain uses TRBV2 and TRBJ2-7; TRBD2 aligns across 7 bases. The CDR3 length is 14 residues. Germline trimming cut 10 bases from V and 3 bases from J; bases unmatched to any gene: 12. The germline V gene encodes CDR1 SNHLY and CDR2 FYNNEI. The CDR3 coding sequence is TGTGCCACCAGGCTCCTCGCGGGAGACTACGAGCAGTACTTC. Translation: CATRLLAGDYEQYF. The variable domain in full, completed from reference TRBV2 and TRBJ2-7, reads EPEVTQTPSHQVTQMGQEVILRCVPISNHLYFYWYRQILGQKVEFLVSFYNNEISEKSEIFDDQFSVERPDGSNFTLKIRSTKLEDSAMYFCATRLLAGDYEQYFGPGTRLTVT.

The chain carries TRBV6-5 and TRBJ2-7; D perhaps matches TRBD1 (6 bases). Between the trimmed V and J ends, which lost 3 bases and 3 bases, there was a span of 18 bases. The CDR3 extends over 16 amino acids. Germline assignment: CDR1 MNHEY and CDR2 SVGAGI. The CDR3 DNA reads as TGTGCCAGCAGTTATTCTCCAGGGGTTGGGAACTACGAGCAGTACTTC. Translation gives CASSYSPGVGNYEQYF.

The rearrangement uses TRBV7-3 and TRBJ2-2; the D gene could be TRBD1 or TRBD2 (5 bases each). Trimming removed 3 bases at V and 4 bases at J, with 9 bases between. The CDR3 consists of 14 residues. The germline gives CDR1 SGHTA, CDR2 FQGTGA. CDR3 DNA sequence: TGTGCCAGCAGCTTCTCAGGGAGCACCGGGGAGCTGTTTTTT. This translates into CASSFSGSTGELFF.

As for this clone: Other DNA variants within this sample encode the same CDR3. The chain uses TRBV5-1 and TRBJ2-7; D possibly corresponds to TRBD2 (5 bases). The V gene's germline CDR1 is SGHRS and CDR2 YFSETQ. V gave up 2 bases and J gave up 2 bases, with 11 bases separating them. The CDR3 is 14 residues long. Here the CDR3 reads CASSFEGGPYEQYF. Written as DNA, the CDR3 is TGCGCCAGCAGCTTCGAGGGTGGCCCCTACGAGCAGTACTTC. Complete variable domain (other parts from reference TRBV5-1 and TRBJ2-7): KAGVTQTPRYLIKTRGQQVTLSCSPISGHRSVSWYQQTPGQGLQFLFEYFSETQRNKGNFPGRFSGRQFSNSRSEMNVSTLELGDSALYLCASSFEGGPYEQYFGPGTRLTVT.

This chain uses TRBV6-6 with TRBJ1-2; a weak D match, TRBD1 (5 bases). Germline-derived CDR1 and CDR2 are MNHNY and SVGAGI (reference sequence). This CDR3 contains 12 residues. V was shortened by 6 bases and J by 8 bases, with 13 bases between the two germline ends. The chain's CDR3 is CASSRGTRGYTF. The CDR3 bases are TGTGCCAGCAGCCGCGGGACGAGAGGCTACACCTTC.

With regard to this clone: The same CDR3 is also encoded by other DNA sequences in this sample. The J gene is TRBJ2-5, the V gene TRBV4-1; D unresolved. This CDR3 has 13 residues. V shed 1 base and J shed 3 bases, with 6 bases lying between them. Germline CDR1 MGHRA, CDR2 YSYEKL. CDR3 residues: CASSQGREETQYF. DNA for the CDR3: TGCGCCAGCAGCCAAGGACGAGAAGAGACCCAGTACTTC.

The chain combines TRBV6-1 with TRBJ2-4; no clear D. This CDR3 spans 14 amino acids. V was clipped by 6 bases and J by 0 bases, with 9 bases between them. The germline CDR1 and CDR2 sequences are MNHNS and SASEGT. The CDR3 is CASRESLAKNIQYF. As DNA, the CDR3 is TGTGCCAGCAGGGAATCATTAGCCAAAAACATTCAGTACTTC.

V is TRBV30 and J is TRBJ2-2, with D possibly called TRBD1 or TRBD2 (5 bases each). This CDR3 has 13 amino acids. V was pared by 5 bases and J by 1 base, with 8 bases between. The germline gives CDR1 GTSNPN, CDR2 SVGIG (reference sequence). The CDR3 DNA sequence: TGTGCCTGGGGGGACGGGAACACCGGGGAGCTGTTTTTT. This translates into CAWGDGNTGELFF.

V is TRBV27 and J is TRBJ1-2; D may be TRBD1 (5 bases). CDR3 length equals 16 residues. The V end lost 4 bases, the J end lost 4 bases, and 19 bases lay between the germline ends. Germline V gene sequence: CDR1 MNHEY, CDR2 SMNVEV (reference sequence). CDR3 in DNA: TGTGCCAGCAGTTCATCGCTCAGGGTCGGAGTCTATGGCTACACCTTC. Protein: CASSSSLRVGVYGYTF.

V is TRBV20-1 and J is TRBJ2-7, with D hard to call. The CDR3 length is 10 residues. The germline V and J ends were trimmed by 3 bases and 6 bases, with 6 bases remaining between them. Germline lookup yields CDR1 DFQATT and CDR2 SNEGSKA (reference sequence). CDR3 nucleotide sequence: TGCAGTGCTAGTCGGACCGAGCAGTACTTC. This codes for CSASRTEQYF.

A remark on this clone: The junction shows a germline mismatch at one end, possibly a read error. This chain joins TRBV7-2 and TRBJ2-7, with TRBD1 as a possible D gene (6 bases). This CDR3 comprises 14 residues. Per the germline V gene, CDR1 is SGHTA and CDR2 is FQGNSA. The CDR3 bases are TGTGCCAGCAGCAACAAGGGGGAAAGCTACGAACAGTACTTC. This gives the protein CASSNKGESYEQYF.

This chain connects TRBV7-9 to TRBJ2-6; D is uncertain. CDR3 length equals 16 residues. V was trimmed by 0 bases and J by 0 bases, leaving 6 bases between them. Germline-derived CDR1 and CDR2 are SEHNR and FQNEAQ (reference sequence). CDR3 residues: CASSLAQVSGANVLTF. The CDR3 DNA follows: TGTGCCAGCAGCTTAGCGCAAGTCTCTGGGGCCAACGTCCTGACTTTC. The full variable domain, completed using reference TRBV7-9 and TRBJ2-6, is DTGVSQNPRHKITKRGQNVTFRCDPISEHNRLYWYRQTLGQGPEFLTYFQNEAQLEKSRLLSDRFSAERPKGSFSTLEIQRTEQGDSAMYLCASSLAQVSGANVLTFGAGSRLTVL.

The chain couples TRBV5-1 to TRBJ2-7; D perhaps matches TRBD2 (6 bases). V gave up 4 bases and J gave up 0 bases, with 11 bases separating them. The CDR3 is 14 residues long. Germline assignment: CDR1 SGHRS and CDR2 YFSETQ. The CDR3 loop is CASSSSGNSYEQYF. The CDR3 bases are TGCGCCAGCAGCAGTAGCGGAAACTCCTACGAGCAGTACTTC.

This chain connects TRBV16 to TRBJ1-2; 12 bases line up with TRBD1. The V segment lost 3 bases and the J segment 7 bases; nucleotides outside the gene matches: 6. CDR1 is KGHSY, CDR2 FQNENV, per germline. The CDR3 is 15 residues long. This CDR3 reads CASSQNRDRGPGYTF. The CDR3 DNA reads as TGTGCCAGCAGCCAGAACCGGGACAGGGGGCCTGGCTACACCTTC.

Concerning this clone itself: The sample holds other DNA sequences that translate to the same CDR3. The genes are TRBV9 and TRBJ2-1, with 8 bases fitting TRBD2. The germline CDR1 and CDR2 sequences are SGDLS and YYNGEE. The V gene end was trimmed by 0 bases and the J gene end by 8 bases; junction bases not matched to a gene: 7. CDR3 length equals 15 residues. Written as DNA, the CDR3 is TGTGCCAGCAGCGTAGGATTAGCGGGGTATCATGAGCAGTTCTTC. It translates to CASSVGLAGYHEQFF.

The V and J genes are TRBV19 and TRBJ2-7, with D unclear. V dropped 6 bases and J dropped 4 bases, with 16 bases sitting between them. This CDR3 has 14 residues. CDR1 and CDR2 (germline): LNHDA, SQIVND (reference sequence). In DNA, the CDR3 is TGTGCCAGTAGACCCGGGCCCTCCGTTTACGAGCAGTACTTC. As protein: CASRPGPSVYEQYF.

The chain uses TRBV6-1 and TRBJ1-5; possibly TRBD1 for D (5 bases). Trimming pared 4 bases from V and 0 bases from J, leaving 10 bases between. The germline V gene encodes CDR1 MNHNS and CDR2 SASEGT. CDR3 length: 15 residues. CDR3 coding DNA: TGTGCCAGCAGTGGACAGTTCCTTAGCAATCAGCCCCAGCATTTT. This sequence encodes CASSGQFLSNQPQHF.

This chain uses TRBV5-1 with TRBJ2-2, with D maybe TRBD1 (5 bases). CDR3 length: 12 amino acids. Germline-derived CDR1 and CDR2 are SGHRS and YFSETQ. Trimming stripped 5 bases from V and 9 bases from J, with 11 bases between. In DNA, the CDR3 is TGCGCCAGCAGTTCCCGACAGTGGGAGCTGTTTTTT. This codes for CASSSRQWELFF.

The chain is built from TRBV6-5 and TRBJ1-1, with D hard to call. Germline V gene sequence: CDR1 MNHEY, CDR2 SVGAGI. The V end lost 5 bases, the J end lost 5 bases, and 12 bases lay between the germline ends. CDR3 length equals 13 residues. The CDR3 sequence is CASSQDVRTEAFF. The CDR3 DNA reads TGTGCCAGCAGTCAAGACGTCCGAACTGAAGCTTTCTTT.

This clone was recorded a few times. This sequence joins TRBV6-1 and TRBJ1-1; the D is unclear. The CDR3 covers 13 residues. The germline V gene has CDR1 MNHNS and CDR2 SASEGT. Trimming stripped 6 bases from V and 0 bases from J, with 8 bases between. The CDR3 sequence is CASRVTMNTEAFF. As DNA, the CDR3 is TGTGCCAGCAGAGTAACGATGAACACTGAAGCTTTCTTT.

This clone was recorded once. The J gene is TRBJ1-4, the V gene TRBV18, with D possibly matching TRBD1 (6 bases). The V and J ends lost 0 bases and 6 bases respectively, with 14 bases between them. Germline V gene sequence: CDR1 KGHSH, CDR2 LQKENI. The CDR3 totals 16 residues. For the CDR3, the DNA is TGTGCCAGCTCACCACCCAATTGGGGGGCGGATGAAAAACTGTTTTTT. This encodes CASSPPNWGADEKLFF.

This clone was seen just once. The chain recombines TRBV6-5 with TRBJ2-7, with D tentatively TRBD1 or TRBD2 (5 bases each). The CDR3 runs 14 residues. Germline V gene sequence: CDR1 MNHEY, CDR2 SVGAGI. The V gene lost 5 bases and the J gene lost 5 bases, with 16 bases spanning the gap. CDR3 in amino acids: CASSLGTSFNEQYF. CDR3 sequence (DNA): TGTGCCAGCAGTCTTGGGACGTCGTTCAACGAGCAGTACTTC.